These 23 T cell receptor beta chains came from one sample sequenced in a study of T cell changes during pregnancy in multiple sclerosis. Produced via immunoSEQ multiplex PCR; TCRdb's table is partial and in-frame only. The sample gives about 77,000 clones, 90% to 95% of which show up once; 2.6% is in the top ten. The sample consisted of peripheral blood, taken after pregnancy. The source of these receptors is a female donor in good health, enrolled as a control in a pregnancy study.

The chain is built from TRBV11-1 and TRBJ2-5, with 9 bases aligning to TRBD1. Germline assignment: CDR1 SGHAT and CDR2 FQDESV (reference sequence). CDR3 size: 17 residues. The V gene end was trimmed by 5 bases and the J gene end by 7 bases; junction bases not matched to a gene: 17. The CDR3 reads CASSPSTGGMAAGTQYF. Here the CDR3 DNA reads TGTGCCAGCAGCCCCTCTACAGGGGGCATGGCGGCGGGGACCCAGTACTTC.

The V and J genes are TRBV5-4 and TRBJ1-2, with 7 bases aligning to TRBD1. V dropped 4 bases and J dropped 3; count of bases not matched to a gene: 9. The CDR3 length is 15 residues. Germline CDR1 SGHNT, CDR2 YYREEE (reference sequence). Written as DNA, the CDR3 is TGTGCCAGCAGCCTTAGGGGGCGCGTAGACTATGGCTACACCTTC. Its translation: CASSLRGRVDYGYTF.

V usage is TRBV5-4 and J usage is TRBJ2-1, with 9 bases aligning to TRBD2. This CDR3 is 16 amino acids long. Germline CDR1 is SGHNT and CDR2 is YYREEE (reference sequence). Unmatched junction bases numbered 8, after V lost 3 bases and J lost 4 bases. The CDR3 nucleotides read TGTGCCAGCAGCTCTGGCGGGGGGGCCGTTTACAATGAGCAGTTCTTC. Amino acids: CASSSGGGAVYNEQFF.

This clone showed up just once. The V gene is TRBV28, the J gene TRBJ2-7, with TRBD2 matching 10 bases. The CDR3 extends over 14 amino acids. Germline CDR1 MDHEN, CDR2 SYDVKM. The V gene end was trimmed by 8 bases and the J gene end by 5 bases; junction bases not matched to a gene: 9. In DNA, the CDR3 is TGTGCCAGCCACTCCGGGACTAGCGTCCACGAGCAGTACTTC. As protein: CASHSGTSVHEQYF. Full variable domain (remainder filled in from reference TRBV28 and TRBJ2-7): DVKVTQSSRYLVKRTGEKVFLECVQDMDHENMFWYRQDPGLGLRLIYFSYDVKMKEKGDIPEGYSVSREKKERFSLILESASTNQTSMYLCASHSGTSVHEQYFGPGTRLTVT.

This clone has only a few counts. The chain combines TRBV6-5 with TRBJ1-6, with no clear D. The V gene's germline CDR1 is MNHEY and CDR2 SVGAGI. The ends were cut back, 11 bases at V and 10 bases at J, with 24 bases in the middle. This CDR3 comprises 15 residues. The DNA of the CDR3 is TGTGCCCGGGAGCGGGCCAGAGTCAGGAGCTCACCCCTCCACTTT. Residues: CARERARVRSSPLHF.

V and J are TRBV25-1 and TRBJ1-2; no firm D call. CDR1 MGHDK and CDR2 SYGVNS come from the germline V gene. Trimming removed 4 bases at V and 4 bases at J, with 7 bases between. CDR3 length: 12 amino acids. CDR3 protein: CASSADFYGYTF. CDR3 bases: TGTGCCAGCAGTGCCGACTTCTATGGCTACACCTTC.

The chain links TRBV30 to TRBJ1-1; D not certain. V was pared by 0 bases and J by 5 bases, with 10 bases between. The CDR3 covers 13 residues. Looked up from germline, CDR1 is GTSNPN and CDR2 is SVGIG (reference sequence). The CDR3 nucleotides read TGTGCCTGGAGTGTAATGGGAGAAACTGAAGCTTTCTTT. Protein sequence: CAWSVMGETEAFF.

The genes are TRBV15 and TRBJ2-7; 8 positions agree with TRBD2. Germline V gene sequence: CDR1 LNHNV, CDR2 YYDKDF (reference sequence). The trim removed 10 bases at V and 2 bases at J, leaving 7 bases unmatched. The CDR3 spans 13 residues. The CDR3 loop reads CANKRECTYEQYF. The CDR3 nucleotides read TGTGCCAACAAGCGGGAGTGTACCTACGAGCAGTACTTC. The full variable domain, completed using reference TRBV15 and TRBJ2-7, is DAMVIQNPRYQVTQFGKPVTLSCSQTLNHNVMYWYQQKSSQAPKLLFHYYDKDFNNEADTPDNFQSRRPNTSFCFLDIRSPGLGDTAMYLCANKRECTYEQYFGPGTRLTVT.

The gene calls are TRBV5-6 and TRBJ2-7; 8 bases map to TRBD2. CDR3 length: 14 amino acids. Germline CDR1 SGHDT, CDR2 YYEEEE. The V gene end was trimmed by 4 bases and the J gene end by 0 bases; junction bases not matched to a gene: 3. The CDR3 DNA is TGTGCCAGCAGCGGAGCGGGGGTCTCCTACGAGCAGTACTTC. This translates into CASSGAGVSYEQYF.

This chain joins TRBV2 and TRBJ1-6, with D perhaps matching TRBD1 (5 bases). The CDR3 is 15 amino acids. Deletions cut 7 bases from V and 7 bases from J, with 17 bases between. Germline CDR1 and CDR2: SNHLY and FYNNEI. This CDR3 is CASTRNGGGNSPLHF. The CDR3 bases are TGTGCCAGCACCCGTAATGGGGGGGGGAATTCACCCCTCCACTTT. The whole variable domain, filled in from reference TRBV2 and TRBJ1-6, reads EPEVTQTPSHQVTQMGQEVILRCVPISNHLYFYWYRQILGQKVEFLVSFYNNEISEKSEIFDDQFSVERPDGSNFTLKIRSTKLEDSAMYFCASTRNGGGNSPLHFGNGTRLTVT.

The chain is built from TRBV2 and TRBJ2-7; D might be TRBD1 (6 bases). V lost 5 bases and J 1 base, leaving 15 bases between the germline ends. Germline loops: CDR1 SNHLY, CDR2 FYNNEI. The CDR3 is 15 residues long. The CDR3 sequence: CASSMAGVDSYEQYF. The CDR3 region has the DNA TGTGCCAGCAGTATGGCAGGGGTAGATTCCTACGAGCAGTACTTC.

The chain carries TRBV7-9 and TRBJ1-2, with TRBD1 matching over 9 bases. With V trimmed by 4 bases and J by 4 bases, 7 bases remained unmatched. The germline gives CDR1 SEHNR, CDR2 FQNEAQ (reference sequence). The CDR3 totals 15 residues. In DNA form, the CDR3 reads TGTGCCAGCAGCTACTACAGGGGGCATGGCTATGGCTACACCTTC. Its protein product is CASSYYRGHGYGYTF.

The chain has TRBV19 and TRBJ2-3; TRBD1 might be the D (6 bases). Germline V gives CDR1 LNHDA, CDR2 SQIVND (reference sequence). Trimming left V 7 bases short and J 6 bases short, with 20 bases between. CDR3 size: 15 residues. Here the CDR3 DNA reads TGTGCCAGTAACCCAGGGGTGGGGGTGTTGGATACGCAGTATTTT. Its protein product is CASNPGVGVLDTQYF.

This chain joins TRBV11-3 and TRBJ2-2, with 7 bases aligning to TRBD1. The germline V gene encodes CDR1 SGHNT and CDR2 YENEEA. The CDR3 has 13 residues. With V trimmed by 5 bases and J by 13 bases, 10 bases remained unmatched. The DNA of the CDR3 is TGTGCCAGCAGCCCGAATAACAGGGGTGGGCTGTTTTTT. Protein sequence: CASSPNNRGGLFF. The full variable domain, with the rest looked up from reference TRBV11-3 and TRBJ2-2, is EAGVVQSPRYKIIEKKQPVAFWCNPISGHNTLYWYLQNLGQGPELLIRYENEEAVDDSQLPKDRFSAERLKGVDSTLKIQPAELGDSAVYLCASSPNNRGGLFFGEGSRLTVL.

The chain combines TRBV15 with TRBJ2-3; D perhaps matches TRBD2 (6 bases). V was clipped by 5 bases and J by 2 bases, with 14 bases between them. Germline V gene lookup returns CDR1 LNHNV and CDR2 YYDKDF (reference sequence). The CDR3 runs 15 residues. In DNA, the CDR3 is TGTGCCACCAGCCCGACGGCGGGGAACACAGATACGCAGTATTTT. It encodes CATSPTAGNTDTQYF.

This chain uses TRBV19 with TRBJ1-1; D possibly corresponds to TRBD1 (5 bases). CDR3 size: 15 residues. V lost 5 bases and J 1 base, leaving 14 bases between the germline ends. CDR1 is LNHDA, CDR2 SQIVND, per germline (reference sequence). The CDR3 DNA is TGTGCCAGTAGTCCCGGGGGGGTCAGGAACACTGAAGCTTTCTTT. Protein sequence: CASSPGGVRNTEAFF.

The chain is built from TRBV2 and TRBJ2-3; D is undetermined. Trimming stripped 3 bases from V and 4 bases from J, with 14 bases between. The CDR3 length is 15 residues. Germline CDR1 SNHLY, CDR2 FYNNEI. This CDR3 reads CASSDNRLVADTQYF. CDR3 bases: TGTGCCAGCAGTGACAACAGATTGGTGGCAGATACGCAGTATTTT.

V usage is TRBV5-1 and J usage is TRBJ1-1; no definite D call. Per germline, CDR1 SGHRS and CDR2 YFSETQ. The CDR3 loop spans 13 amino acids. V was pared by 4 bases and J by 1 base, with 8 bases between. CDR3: CASSITANTEAFF. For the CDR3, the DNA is TGCGCCAGCAGCATAACAGCGAACACTGAAGCTTTCTTT. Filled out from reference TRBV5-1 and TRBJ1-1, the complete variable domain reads KAGVTQTPRYLIKTRGQQVTLSCSPISGHRSVSWYQQTPGQGLQFLFEYFSETQRNKGNFPGRFSGRQFSNSRSEMNVSTLELGDSALYLCASSITANTEAFFGQGTRLTVV.

CDR3 protein: CASSVPHGGDTQYF. DNA for the CDR3: TGTGCCAGCAGCGTACCTCACGGGGGAGATACGCAGTATTTT. This chain links TRBV9 with TRBJ2-3; weak D call: TRBD2 (6 bases). Looked up from germline, CDR1 is SGDLS and CDR2 is YYNGEE. The ends were cut back, 1 base at V and 5 bases at J, with 11 bases in the middle. The CDR3 is 14 amino acids.

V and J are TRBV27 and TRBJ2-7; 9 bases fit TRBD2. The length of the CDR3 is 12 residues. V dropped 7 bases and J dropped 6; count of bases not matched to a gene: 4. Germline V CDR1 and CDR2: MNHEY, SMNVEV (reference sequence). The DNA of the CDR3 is TGTGCCAGCAAGGCGGGAGGGCGCGAGCAGTACTTC. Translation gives CASKAGGREQYF.

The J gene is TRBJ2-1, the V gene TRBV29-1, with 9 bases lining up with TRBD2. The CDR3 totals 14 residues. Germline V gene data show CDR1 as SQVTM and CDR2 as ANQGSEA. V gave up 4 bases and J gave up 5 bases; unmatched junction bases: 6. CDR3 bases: TGCAGCGTTGGACCGGGACTAGCACACAATGAGCAGTTCTTC. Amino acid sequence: CSVGPGLAHNEQFF.

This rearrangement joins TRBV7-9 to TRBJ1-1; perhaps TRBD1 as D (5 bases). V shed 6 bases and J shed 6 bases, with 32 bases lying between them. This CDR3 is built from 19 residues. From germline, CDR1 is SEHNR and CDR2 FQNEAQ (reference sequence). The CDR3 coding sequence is TGTGCCAGCAGTCTCGTAGCCCCAGGGTCCCGGGGGATAATGTCTGAAGCTTTCTTT. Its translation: CASSLVAPGSRGIMSEAFF.

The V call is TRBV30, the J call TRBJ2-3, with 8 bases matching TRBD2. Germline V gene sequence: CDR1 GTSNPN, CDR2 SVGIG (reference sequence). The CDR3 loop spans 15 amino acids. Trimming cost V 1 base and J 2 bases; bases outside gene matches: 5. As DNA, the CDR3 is TGTGCCTGGAGTGGGTTAGCGGGGAACACAGATACGCAGTATTTT. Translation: CAWSGLAGNTDTQYF.